Listed below are T cell receptor beta chains from one sample, sequenced in a study of blood T cell repertoires in COVID-19. Generated by immunoSEQ multiplex PCR, the TCRdb table keeps only in-frame clones and is missing some. The table has over 150,000 clones, approximately 86% seen once; the top ten hold approximately 2.2%. Sequenced sample: PBMCs or T cells enriched from blood (not recorded which). Receptors originate from a woman aged 25 to 39 who had recovered from COVID-19. Each CDR3 is given with its conserved first and last residue. D genes are given only for firm matches. Size values are once, few and many counts, or a class for expanded clones, and some rows have none.

clone_size	v_call	j_call	cdr3_length	d_call	cdr3_aa	cdr3_nt
-	TRBV6-5	TRBJ1-1	16	-	CASSYSPRVSGTEAFF	TGTGCCAGCAGTTACTCCCCCCGGGTATCGGGCACTGAAGCTTTCTTT
-	TRBV29-1	TRBJ1-2	14	-	CSVEDLAGGDGYTF	TGCAGCGTTGAAGATTTAGCAGGAGGCGATGGCTACACCTTC
-	TRBV30	TRBJ1-6	14	TRBD1	CAWLGGRGISPLHF	TGTGCCTGGCTGGGCGGCAGGGGGATTTCACCCCTCCACTTT
-	TRBV6-2/TRBV6-3	TRBJ1-2	13	TRBD1	CASSKGQSYGYTF	TGTGCCAGCAGCAAGGGACAGTCGTATGGCTACACCTTC
-	TRBV15	TRBJ2-4	18	-	CATSRDLAGTGAKNIQYF	TGTGCCACCAGCAGAGATCTGGCAGGTACTGGAGCCAAAAACATTCAGTACTTC
-	TRBV27	TRBJ2-5	13	-	CASRNRYQETQYF	TGTGCCAGCCGAAACCGGTACCAAGAGACCCAGTACTTC
-	TRBV11-3	TRBJ2-1	13	TRBD1	CASTRDRENEQFF	TGTGCCAGCACCAGGGACAGGGAGAATGAGCAGTTCTTC
-	TRBV7-2	TRBJ2-1	15	TRBD1	CASSLRTGGADEQFF	TGTGCCAGCAGCCTCCGGACAGGGGGTGCCGATGAGCAGTTCTTC
-	TRBV25-1	TRBJ1-5	16	TRBD1	CASSPRDRGSNQPQHF	TGTGCCAGCAGTCCCCGGGACAGGGGGAGCAATCAGCCCCAGCATTTT
-	TRBV9	TRBJ2-2	15	-	CASSVDLGQAGELFF	TGTGCCAGCAGCGTAGACTTGGGGCAGGCTGGGGAGCTGTTTTTT
-	TRBV19	TRBJ1-1	16	-	CASSIGEDRPRTEAFF	TGTGCCAGTAGTATAGGGGAAGACAGGCCGCGAACTGAAGCTTTCTTT
-	TRBV7-2	TRBJ1-1	15	TRBD1	CASSSGQGRSPEAFF	TGTGCCAGCAGCTCTGGACAGGGTAGGAGTCCTGAAGCTTTCTTT
-	TRBV5-1	TRBJ2-5	15	-	CASSFRRGGEETQYF	TGCGCCAGCAGCTTTCGAAGGGGGGGTGAAGAGACCCAGTACTTC
-	TRBV7-9	TRBJ2-7	16	TRBD2	CASSSGTSRVGDEQYF	TGTGCCAGCAGCAGCGGGACTAGCCGCGTTGGCGACGAGCAGTACTTC
-	TRBV5-1	TRBJ1-1	12	-	CASSLAGNEAFF	TGCGCCAGCAGCTTGGCGGGGAATGAAGCTTTCTTT
once	TRBV6-5	TRBJ2-1	13	TRBD1	CASITGVYNEQFF	TGTGCCAGCATTACAGGGGTGTACAATGAGCAGTTCTTC
-	TRBV3-1/TRBV3-2	TRBJ2-5	17	TRBD1	CASSQAYPHRGTETQYF	TGTGCCAGCAGCCAAGCCTACCCACACAGGGGTACAGAGACCCAGTACTTC
-	TRBV24-1	TRBJ2-5	15	-	CATSDLQSGRETQYF	TGTGCCACCAGTGATTTGCAGTCCGGGAGAGAGACCCAGTACTTC
-	TRBV7-8	TRBJ1-6	16	-	CASSLDADSYNSPLHF	TGTGCCAGCAGCTTAGATGCAGACTCCTATAATTCACCCCTCCACTTT
-	TRBV27	TRBJ1-5	15	TRBD1	CASSRGGMSNQPQHF	TGTGCCAGCAGCAGAGGGGGCATGAGCAATCAGCCCCAGCATTTT
-	TRBV24-1	TRBJ1-1	16	TRBD1	CATSDHPRGTYTEAFF	TGTGCCACCAGTGATCATCCCAGGGGGACGTACACTGAAGCTTTCTTT
-	TRBV7-2	TRBJ2-1	15	TRBD2	CASTVSGGGLNEQFF	TGTGCCAGCACTGTCTCTGGCGGGGGGCTCAATGAGCAGTTCTTC